This is a list of T cell receptor beta chains from one sample in a study of human T cells and chemical hapten exposure. TCRdb fed the RACE reads into MiXCR, producing one record per CDR3 protein. Of about 140,000 distinct CDR3 sequences listed, 10% to 15% are singletons. Specimen: whole blood, collected in connection with sensitization to the hapten diphenylcyclopropenone (DPC). The receptors here all came from a woman between 45 and 60 years old with alopecia areata. Some clones in this sample may be carry-over from other donors' samples. Each CDR3 is given with its conserved first and last residue. The D gene is left open where the match is weak. Where a row states a size, it is once, few, many or the class of an expanded clone; other rows omit it.

TRBV18	TRBJ2-5	-	few	TGTGCCAGCTCACCACCGCTAGCGCTCGAAGAGACCCAGTACTTC	CASSPPLALEETQYF
TRBV27	TRBJ2-1	-	many	TGTGCCAGCAGTTTAGTGGGGTTTGGGAATGAGCAGTTCTTC	CASSLVGFGNEQFF
TRBV7-8	TRBJ2-6	-	few	TGTGCCAGCAGCTTAGCGACACCGGCCCTGGGGGCCAACGTCCTGACTTTC	CASSLATPALGANVLTF
TRBV19	TRBJ1-5	-	-	TGTGCCAGTAGTATATCAGGGCTAAACAATCAGCCCCAGCATTTT	CASSISGLNNQPQHF
TRBV6-5	TRBJ2-7	TRBD2	-	TGTGCCAGCAGTTCCCTACGACTAGCGGGAGGGCCTAAAGAGCAGTACTTC	CASSSLRLAGGPKEQYF
TRBV4-3	TRBJ2-5	TRBD2	-	TGCGCCAGCAGCCAAGATTGGGGGACTAGCGGGAGCGAGACCCAGTACTTC	CASSQDWGTSGSETQYF
TRBV4-2	TRBJ2-7	TRBD1	few	TGTGCCAGCAGCCAACAAACCCAAGGGACAGGAGGATCCTACGAGCAGTACTTC	CASSQQTQGTGGSYEQYF
TRBV28	TRBJ2-1	-	few	TGTGCCAGCAGAAACAGGGCTGAGCAGTTCTTC	CASRNRAEQFF
TRBV7-3	TRBJ1-1	-	many	TGTGCCAGCAGCTCCCATATGAACACTGAAGCTTTCTTT	CASSSHMNTEAFF
TRBV7-9	TRBJ2-7	-	many	TGTGCCAGCAGCACCTCGGTTGGCCGGAAATACTTC	CASSTSVGRKYF
TRBV7-9	TRBJ1-2	-	few	TGTGCCAGCAGCTTAGGACCGGGTGGCTACACCTTC	CASSLGPGGYTF
TRBV6-5	TRBJ1-2	TRBD1	few	TGTGCCTGCACCGAGACAGGGGGCGCCTATGGCTACACCTTC	CACTETGGAYGYTF
TRBV20-1	TRBJ1-1	TRBD1	few	TGCAGTGCTAACCCCGACAGGGGTATGAACACTGAAGCTTTCTTT	CSANPDRGMNTEAFF
TRBV11-2	TRBJ2-1	-	many	TGTGCCAGCAGCTCCGGACAAAGCTCCTACAATGAGCAGTTCTTC	CASSSGQSSYNEQFF
TRBV9	TRBJ2-5	-	few	TGTGCCAGCAGCGTAGGGAATGGAGAGACCCAGTACTTC	CASSVGNGETQYF
TRBV4-1	TRBJ2-1	TRBD2	many	TGCGCCAGCAGCCAAGAATGGGGACTAGCGGGATACAATGAGCAGTTCTTC	CASSQEWGLAGYNEQFF
TRBV7-3	TRBJ2-1	TRBD2	-	TGTGCCAGCAGCTCGGGGACTAGCGGGAACAATGAGCAGTTCTTC	CASSSGTSGNNEQFF
TRBV14	TRBJ1-3	-	-	TGTGCCAGCAGTCCAACCCACTCTATTGGAAACACCATATATTTT	CASSPTHSIGNTIYF
TRBV12-3/TRBV12-4	TRBJ2-3	-	few	TGTGCCAGCAGTTCAGGGGGAGGAGGCACAGATACGCAGTATTTT	CASSSGGGGTDTQYF
TRBV24-1	TRBJ1-2	-	-	TGTGCCACCAGTGAGAGGGGGACAAACTCGATGGAGGGCTACACCTTC	CATSERGTNSMEGYTF
TRBV7-9	TRBJ1-4	TRBD1	many	TGTGCCAGCAGCTTAGTTCGGGACAGCAATGAAAAACTGTTTTTT	CASSLVRDSNEKLFF
TRBV7-3	TRBJ1-1	-	-	TGTGCCAGCAGCTTAACGGGCGCCAGTGGGGGCACTGAAGCTTTCTTT	CASSLTGASGGTEAFF
TRBV7-9	TRBJ1-5	-	many	TGTGCCAGCAGCCCCCGGGGGGGTCAGCCCCAGCATTTT	CASSPRGGQPQHF
TRBV6-1	TRBJ2-1	-	few	TGTGCCAGCAGTGAAGCGCTTGCCGGTAGCTCCTACAATGAGCAGTTCTTC	CASSEALAGSSYNEQFF
TRBV20-1	TRBJ2-1	TRBD2	-	TGCAGTGCTAGAGCCGTTCTAGCGGGAAGGCCCCCCAATGAGCAGTTCTTC	CSARAVLAGRPPNEQFF
TRBV10-3	TRBJ2-3	-	many	TGTGCCATCAGTGGATGGGGAGGCCCCGGAGATACGCAGTATTTT	CAISGWGGPGDTQYF
TRBV20-1	TRBJ1-6	TRBD1	-	TGCAGTGCTAGATGGACAGGGACCAATTCACCCCTCCACTTT	CSARWTGTNSPLHF
TRBV5-1	TRBJ1-3	-	few	TGCGCCAGCAGCACGGACCGAGGAAACACCATATATTTT	CASSTDRGNTIYF
TRBV6-2/TRBV6-3	TRBJ2-1	TRBD2	-	TGTGCCAGTCGGCCCAGCGGGGGCCATAACAATGAGCAGTTCTTC	CASRPSGGHNNEQFF
TRBV5-6	TRBJ2-1	TRBD2	-	TGTGCCAGCAGCACCCCGGGACTAGAGAACAATGAGCAGTTCTTC	CASSTPGLENNEQFF
TRBV20-1	TRBJ1-6	-	-	TGCAGTGCTAAGCGAGGGGAAGGTGGTAATTCACCCCTCCACTTT	CSAKRGEGGNSPLHF
TRBV12-3/TRBV12-4	TRBJ2-3	TRBD2	-	TGTGCCAGCAGTTTCCCTCGGCGGGAGAGGTTTTCAGATACGCAGTATTTT	CASSFPRRERFSDTQYF
TRBV30	TRBJ1-1	-	-	TGTGCCTGGAGCTACCAGGGGCTGAACACTGAAGCTTTCTTT	CAWSYQGLNTEAFF
TRBV12-3/TRBV12-4	TRBJ1-1	-	-	TGTGCCAGCAGTTTAAGACCTGCCCGTGAAGCTTTCTTT	CASSLRPAREAFF
TRBV6-2/TRBV6-3	TRBJ1-5	TRBD1	-	TGTGCCAGCAGTTACACACCCGGGACAGGCATCTCAGTAGGGGGTCAGCCCCAGCATTTT	CASSYTPGTGISVGGQPQHF
TRBV28	TRBJ1-4	-	many	TGTGCCAGCAGCCCCCCCCCAGCAACTAATGAAAAACTGTTTTTT	CASSPPPATNEKLFF
TRBV28	TRBJ2-7	-	few	TGTGCCAGCAGTTTATGGGGCGAGCAGTACTTC	CASSLWGEQYF
TRBV6-1	TRBJ1-2	TRBD1	many	TGTGCCAGTCACAGGGGGACTAACTATGGCTACACCTTC	CASHRGTNYGYTF
TRBV20-1	TRBJ2-7	TRBD1	many	TGCAGTGCCCCCCCCGGACAGGTCGCCTACGAGCAGTACTTC	CSAPPGQVAYEQYF
TRBV30	TRBJ1-3	-	few	TGTGCCTGGGCCTACTTCTCTGGAAACACCATATATTTT	CAWAYFSGNTIYF
TRBV20-1	TRBJ2-7	TRBD2	-	TGCAGTGCTAGAGTTAGCGGGTACTACGAGCAGTACTTC	CSARVSGYYEQYF